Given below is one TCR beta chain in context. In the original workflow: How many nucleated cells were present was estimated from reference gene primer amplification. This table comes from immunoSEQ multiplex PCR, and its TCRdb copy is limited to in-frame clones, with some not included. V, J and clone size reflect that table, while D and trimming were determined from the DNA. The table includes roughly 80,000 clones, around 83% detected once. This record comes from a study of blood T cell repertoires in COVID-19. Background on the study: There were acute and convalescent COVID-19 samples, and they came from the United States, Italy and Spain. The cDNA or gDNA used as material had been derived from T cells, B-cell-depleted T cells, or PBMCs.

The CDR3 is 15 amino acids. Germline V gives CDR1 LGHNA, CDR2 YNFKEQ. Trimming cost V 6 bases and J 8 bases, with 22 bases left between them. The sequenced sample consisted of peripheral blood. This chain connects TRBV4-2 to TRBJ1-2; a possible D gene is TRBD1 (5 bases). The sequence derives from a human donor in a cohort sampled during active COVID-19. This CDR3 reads CASSPLGLGQVGYTF. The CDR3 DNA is TGTGCCAGCAGTCCCCTAGGGCTGGGGCAGGTAGGCTACACCTTC.